This T cell receptor beta chain emerged from a study of shared clonotypes between healthy human individuals. Study-level information: Per donor, three plates held CD4 naive cells, three held CD4 memory, two held CD8 naive and one held CD8 memory.

CD4+ cells underwent separation, giving CD45RA+ naive and CD45RA-negative memory subsets. Of note for this clone: The antigen is undetermined.

Generated by immunoSEQ multiplex PCR, the TCRdb table keeps only in-frame clones and is missing some. The table has hundreds of thousands of clones, around 72% seen once. Study outcomes and limitations: Clonotype sharing among the donors was expected to vary with sequencing depth.

Source material: memory CD4+ T cells sorted from blood. Described subset: CD45RA-negative fraction. This receptor was identified in a man aged 25-40 years in good health.

For the CDR3, the DNA is TGTGCCAGCAGCCTCAGGGCGGGTGCCGGGGAGCTGTTTTTT. Translated, it gives CASSLRAGAGELFF. V usage is TRBV14 and J usage is TRBJ2-2, with D perhaps assigned TRBD1 or TRBD2 (5 bases each). Germline V gene sequence: CDR1 SGHDN, CDR2 FVKESK. The CDR3 contains 14 residues. The V end was cut by 4 bases, the J end by 6 bases, with 12 bases between.